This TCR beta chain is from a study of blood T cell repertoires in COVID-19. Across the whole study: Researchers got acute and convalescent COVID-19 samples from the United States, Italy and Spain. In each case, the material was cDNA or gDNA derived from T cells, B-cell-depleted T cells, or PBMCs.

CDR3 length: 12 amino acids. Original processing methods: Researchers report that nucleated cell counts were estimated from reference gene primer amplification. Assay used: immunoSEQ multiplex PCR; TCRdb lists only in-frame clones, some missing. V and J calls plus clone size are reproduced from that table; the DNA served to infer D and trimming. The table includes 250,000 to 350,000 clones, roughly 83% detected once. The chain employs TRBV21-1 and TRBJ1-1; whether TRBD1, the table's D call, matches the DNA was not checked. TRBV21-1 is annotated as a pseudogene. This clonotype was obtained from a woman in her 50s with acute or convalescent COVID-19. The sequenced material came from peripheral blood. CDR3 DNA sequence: TGTGCCAGCAGCAACCCGAGGACAGAAGCTTTCTTT. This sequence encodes CASSNPRTEAFF.